The 3 T cell receptor beta chains below all came from one sample that was sequenced in a study of shared clonotypes between healthy human individuals. TCRdb's table, derived via immunoSEQ multiplex PCR, lists solely in-frame clones and lacks some. The sample records some 1.1 million clones, roughly 80% being singletons. Sequences were obtained from memory CD4+ T cells from PBMCs. Documented subset: CD45RA-negative fraction. The receptors stem from a man in his late teens or twenties in good health. Some clones in this sample may be carry-over from other donors' samples.

A remark on this clone: Other DNA sequences in this sample translate to the same CDR3. In DNA form, the CDR3 reads TGTGCCAGCAGCTTTGGACTAGCGGAGAACACCGGGGAGCTGTTTTTT. Its translation: CASSFGLAENTGELFF. This sequence joins TRBV5-6 and TRBJ2-2, with 10 bases fitting TRBD2. The CDR3 length is 16 residues. The V gene end was trimmed by 2 bases and the J gene end by 1 base; junction bases not matched to a gene: 2. In germline, CDR1 is SGHDT, CDR2 YYEEEE.

This chain uses TRBV7-9 with TRBJ2-2, with 10 bases identical to TRBD2. Unmatched junction bases numbered 10, after V lost 6 bases and J lost 3 bases. Germline assignment: CDR1 SEHNR and CDR2 FQNEAQ (reference sequence). This CDR3 spans 17 amino acids. The CDR3 region has the DNA TGTGCCAGCAGGCCGAGCCCTAGCGGGAGAGACACCGGGGAGCTGTTTTTT. This encodes CASRPSPSGRDTGELFF.

Worth noting for this clone: Just one base apart from a much larger clone, this may be a read error. This chain connects TRBV4-1 to TRBJ1-3, with TRBD1 as a possible D gene (6 bases). There are 16 residues in the CDR3. Per the germline V gene, CDR1 is MGHRA and CDR2 is YSYEKL. The CDR3 DNA reads TGCGCCAGCAGCCCAGGCTTCAGGGGATCTGGAAACACCACATATTTT. Its translation: CASSPGFRGSGNTTYF.